The T cell receptor (beta chain) under discussion was sequenced for a study of T cells in Graves' hyperthyroidism and ophthalmopathy. Study findings and constraints: Before onset, ophthalmopathy was predicted by the model a median around 6.2 months earlier. Clonotypes that were expanded in thyroid above 0.001 mostly appeared in blood too.

Researchers took RNA transcripts and amplified the TCR beta CDR3 regions from them. The study used the HTBI primer set for a first-round RT-PCR of the TCR CDR3. TCRdb reanalysed the multiplex PCR reads using MiXCR and keeps one entry per CDR3 protein. Altogether around 620,000 distinct CDR3 sequences are present, 35% to 55% being singletons, with the ten largest covering 15% to 20%. The CDR3 loop spans 16 amino acids. CDR1 SGHDN and CDR2 FVKESK come from the germline V gene. The J segment lost 4 bases and the V segment lost 0 bases, leaving 6 bases of the junction unmatched. Patients were excluded for uncontrolled infection, other autoimmune disease, pregnancy or lactation. The study based diagnoses on clinical symptoms, serum thyroxine and TRAb, thyroid ultrasound and orbital computed tomography. A word on this clonotype: Its antigen remains unknown.

The sequenced sample was peripheral blood or thyroid tissue (not recorded which). The TCR originated in an adult woman with Graves' disease, either hyperthyroidism or ophthalmopathy (not recorded which). The chain joins TRBV14 to TRBJ1-2; 9 bases agree with TRBD1. Here the CDR3 reads CASSQDRDRAGYGYTF. Here the CDR3 DNA reads TGTGCCAGCAGCCAAGACCGGGACAGGGCGGGCTATGGCTACACCTTC.